The 4 T cell receptor beta chains given below trace back to one sample, sequenced in a study of Ad26.COV2.S vaccination and SARS-CoV-2 variants. Treatment: 15 to 20 received Ad26.COV2.S at low or high dose, single or two shots; 5 received placebo; per-sample allocation not given. After the first vaccine or placebo injection, samples were drawn on day 63. The method was immunoSEQ multiplex PCR; TCRdb's version includes in-frame clones alone and lacks a portion of them. The table shows a few hundred thousand clones, with approximately 91% occurring only once. The material was peripheral blood, obtained in a trial of Ad26.COV2.S vaccine versus placebo. Every receptor here comes from a person aged 18 to 65 who received the Ad26.COV2.S COVID-19 vaccine or a placebo.

The chain links TRBV15 to TRBJ2-5, with 8 bases identical to TRBD2. The V and J ends lost 4 bases and 1 base, in that order; junction bases with no gene match: 14. CDR1 is LNHNV and CDR2 is YYDKDF in the germline V gene (reference sequence). The CDR3 runs to 18 residues. Here the CDR3 reads CATSTEMNTGGSQETQYF. For the CDR3, the DNA is TGTGCCACCAGCACAGAGATGAATACGGGAGGGTCCCAAGAGACCCAGTACTTC.

This sequence joins TRBV24-1 and TRBJ2-1, with D possibly TRBD1 on 5 matching bases. Between the trimmed V and J ends, which lost 7 bases and 5 bases, there was a span of 14 bases. Germline V CDR1 and CDR2: KGHDR, SFDVKD. The CDR3 extends over 14 amino acids. The chain's CDR3 is CATRRTGMDNEQFF. The CDR3 DNA sequence: TGTGCCACCAGGCGCACAGGTATGGACAATGAGCAGTTCTTC.

The chain carries TRBV12-2 and TRBJ2-7; the table names TRBD2, a call not compared with the DNA. TRBV12-2 is labeled a pseudogene. The CDR3 length is 15 residues. Written as DNA, the CDR3 is TGTGCAAGTCGCGGGAGGGGACTAGTCGCCTACGAGCAGTACTTC. Protein: CASRGRGLVAYEQYF.

This chain joins TRBV15 and TRBJ1-2; the D is unclear. From germline, CDR1 is LNHNV and CDR2 YYDKDF (reference sequence). Trimming stripped 0 bases from V and 4 bases from J, with 18 bases between. This CDR3 comprises 17 residues. CDR3 sequence: CATSRDLNQARAYGYTF. CDR3 DNA sequence: TGTGCCACCAGCAGAGATTTGAACCAGGCAAGAGCCTATGGCTACACCTTC.